This T cell receptor beta chain was found in a study of blood T cell repertoires in COVID-19. For the study at large: The United States, Italy and Spain supplied acute and convalescent COVID-19 samples. PBMCs, B-cell-depleted T cells, or T cells provided the cDNA or gDNA that made up the material.

The CDR3 length is 12 residues. Trimming stripped 7 bases from V and 2 bases from J, with 9 bases between. Germline-derived CDR1 and CDR2 are WNHNN and SYGVQD (reference sequence). Original processing notes: Nucleated cell number was recorded as an estimate derived from reference gene primer amplification. Measured with immunoSEQ multiplex PCR; TCRdb has only the in-frame clones, and not every one. Clonal size and the V and J genes are those of that table, whereas D and trimming came from the DNA. Of about 150,000 clones in the sample, over 75% were seen once. Sequenced sample: peripheral blood. The rearrangement joins TRBV10-1 to TRBJ2-7; D uncertain. This receptor was obtained from a man aged 55-75 years with active or convalescent COVID-19. The CDR3 is CASKNSPYEQYF. The CDR3 DNA is TGCGCCAGCAAAAACAGCCCCTACGAGCAGTACTTC.